A single sample is the source of the 8 T cell receptor beta chains below, sequenced in a study of regulatory dendritic cells for organ transplantation (dated by TCRdb to the late 2010s). To prepare the library, the immunoSEQ multiplex PCR assay was applied. The table comes from immuneACCESS by way of TCRdb, which keeps in-frame sequences with V and J called. Part of the clones is missing from these tables; in studies checked, under half for an unresolved V gene and the rest for unknown reasons. The sample profile shows tens of thousands of clones; about 90% of them were found once. The ten largest clones represent over 0.1% of the sample. Source material: naive CD8+ T cells from blood. Reading the label with the study, this specimen's cell subset or site is: CD45RA+ naive T cells. Receptor source: a human donor in good health.

The chain is built from TRBV6-5 and TRBJ2-3; possibly TRBD2 for D (6 bases). Looked up from germline, CDR1 is MNHEY and CDR2 is SVGAGI. CDR3 length equals 15 residues. The ends were cut back, 6 bases at V and 2 bases at J, with 15 bases in the middle. CDR3: CASSHRDFYTDTQYF. DNA of the CDR3: TGTGCCAGCAGCCACCGGGACTTTTACACAGATACGCAGTATTTT.

V is TRBV18 and J is TRBJ2-1, with D possibly TRBD1 on 7 matching bases. Germline CDR1 and CDR2: KGHSH and LQKENI. The germline V and J ends were trimmed by 4 bases and 7 bases, with 17 bases remaining between them. CDR3 length equals 15 residues. The CDR3 bases are TGTGCCAGCTCACATAACCCACAGGGGAGGAATGAGCAGTTCTTC. It encodes CASSHNPQGRNEQFF. The entire variable domain, with the rest obtained from reference TRBV18 and TRBJ2-1, is as follows: NAGVMQNPRHLVRRRGQEARLRCSPMKGHSHVYWYRQLPEEGLKFMVYLQKENIIDESGMPKERFSAEFPKEGPSILRIQQVVRGDSAAYFCASSHNPQGRNEQFFGPGTRLTVL.

The rearrangement links TRBV29-1 to TRBJ2-1; 8 nucleotides agree with TRBD1. This CDR3 spans 14 amino acids. Per the germline V gene, CDR1 is SQVTM and CDR2 is ANQGSEA. Trimming took 7 bases from V and 3 from J; bases not matched to a gene: 8. The CDR3 loop reads CSGTGTGHYNEQFF. CDR3 in DNA: TGCAGCGGTACCGGGACAGGACACTACAATGAGCAGTTCTTC.

The chain joins TRBV13 to TRBJ2-7; 7 nucleotides match TRBD1. Germline CDR1 is PRHDT and CDR2 is FYEKMQ (reference sequence). V was clipped by 2 bases and J by 5 bases; unmatched bases: 6. The CDR3 runs 14 residues. This CDR3 is CASSLRTGIHEQYF. CDR3 DNA: TGTGCCAGCAGCTTACGGACAGGTATCCACGAGCAGTACTTC.

The gene calls are TRBV27 and TRBJ2-7; 8 bases fit TRBD1. The CDR3 spans 14 residues. From germline, CDR1 is MNHEY and CDR2 SMNVEV (reference sequence). V lost 6 bases and J lost 5; bases outside the gene matches: 9. CDR3 loop: CASSPVDRADEQYF. The CDR3 nucleotides read TGTGCCAGCAGCCCGGTGGACAGGGCCGACGAGCAGTACTTC.

Points on this clone: This same CDR3 is encoded by further DNA sequences in the sample. The CDR3 coding sequence is TGTGCCAGCAGTTTCGGGGGTACGGCTGGAAACACCATATATTTT. Residues: CASSFGGTAGNTIYF. The chain links TRBV28 to TRBJ1-3; D possibly corresponds to TRBD1 (5 bases). Germline V gene lookup returns CDR1 MDHEN and CDR2 SYDVKM. The CDR3 consists of 15 residues. Trimming cost V 3 bases and J 2 bases, with 11 bases left between them.

This clone was recorded only once. The chain couples TRBV28 to TRBJ2-7; TRBD1 or TRBD2 may be the D gene (5 bases each). The V gene lost 5 bases and the J gene lost 3 bases, with 11 bases spanning the gap. In germline, CDR1 is MDHEN, CDR2 SYDVKM. The CDR3 runs 13 residues. The CDR3 here is CASSPGTGYEQYF. The CDR3 bases are TGTGCCAGCAGTCCCGGGACCGGCTACGAGCAGTACTTC. Full variable domain (missing parts from reference TRBV28 and TRBJ2-7): DVKVTQSSRYLVKRTGEKVFLECVQDMDHENMFWYRQDPGLGLRLIYFSYDVKMKEKGDIPEGYSVSREKKERFSLILESASTNQTSMYLCASSPGTGYEQYFGPGTRLTVT.

This sequence joins TRBV27 and TRBJ2-3; no clear D. The CDR3 runs to 11 residues. CDR1 MNHEY and CDR2 SMNVEV come from the germline V gene (reference sequence). Trimming shortened V by 3 bases and J by 6 bases, and 4 bases separated the two germline ends. CDR3 amino acids: CASSFGDTQYF. CDR3 coding DNA: TGTGCCAGCAGTTTCGGGGATACGCAGTATTTT.